This T cell receptor (beta chain) was recovered during a study of T cell repertoires in cytomegalovirus infection. On the study more broadly: From public TCR beta signatures came an indication of both CMV infection and matching HLA type.

CDR1 is SGHVS, CDR2 FNYEAQ, per germline. The CDR3 sequence is 14 residues long. Trimming took 6 bases from V and 10 from J, leaving 21 bases between them. TCRdb fed the reads into MiXCR, producing one record per CDR3 protein. This sample has 97,000 or so distinct CDR3 sequences, with approximately 15% found just once. This clonotype was found a few times. Its antigen is unidentified. Notes on the study in general: Identification of carriers of CMV plus the relevant HLA was performed using cumulative public TCR beta family frequency. The ex vivo response showed dominance by HLA-C-restricted CMV-specific TCR beta clonotypes.

Sequenced sample: PBMCs. The TCR comes from a human donor in good health (CMV status not recorded). Some clones in this sample may be carry-over from other donors' samples. The chain uses TRBV7-6 and TRBJ1-1; maybe TRBD1 (5 bases). CDR3 nucleotides: TGTGCCAGCAGGAGGGGAATGGACGCGGGAGGAGCTTTCTTT. As protein: CASRRGMDAGGAFF.